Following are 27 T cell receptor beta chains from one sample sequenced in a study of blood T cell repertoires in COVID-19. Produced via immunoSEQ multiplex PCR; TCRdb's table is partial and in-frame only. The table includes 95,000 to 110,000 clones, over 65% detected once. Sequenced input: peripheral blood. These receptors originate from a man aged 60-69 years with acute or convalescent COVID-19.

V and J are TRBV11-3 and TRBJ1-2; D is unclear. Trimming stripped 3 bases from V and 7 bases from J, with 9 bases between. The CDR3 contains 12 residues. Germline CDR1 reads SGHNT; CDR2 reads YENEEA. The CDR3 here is CASSFREAGYTF. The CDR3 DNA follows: TGTGCCAGCAGCTTTCGGGAAGCTGGCTACACCTTC.

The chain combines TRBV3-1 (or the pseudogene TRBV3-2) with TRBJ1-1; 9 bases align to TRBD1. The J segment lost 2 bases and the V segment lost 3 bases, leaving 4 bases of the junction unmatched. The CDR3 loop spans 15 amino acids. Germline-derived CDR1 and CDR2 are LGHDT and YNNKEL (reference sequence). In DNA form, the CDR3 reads TGTGCCAGCAGCCACCAGGGACAGGGAAACACTGAAGCTTTCTTT. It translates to CASSHQGQGNTEAFF.

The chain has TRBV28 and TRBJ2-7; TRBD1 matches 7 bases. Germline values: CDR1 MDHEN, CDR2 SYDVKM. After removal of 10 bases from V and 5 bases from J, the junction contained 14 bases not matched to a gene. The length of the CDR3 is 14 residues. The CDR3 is CATRGRAPRDEQYV. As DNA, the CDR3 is TGTGCCACAAGGGGGCGGGCCCCGAGGGACGAGCAGTACGTC.

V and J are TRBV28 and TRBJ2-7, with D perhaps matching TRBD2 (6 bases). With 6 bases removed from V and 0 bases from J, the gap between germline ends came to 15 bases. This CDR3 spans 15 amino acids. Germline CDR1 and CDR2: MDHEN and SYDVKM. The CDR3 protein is CASRPGDLSSYEQYF. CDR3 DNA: TGTGCCAGCAGGCCGGGGGATCTGAGCTCCTACGAGCAGTACTTC.

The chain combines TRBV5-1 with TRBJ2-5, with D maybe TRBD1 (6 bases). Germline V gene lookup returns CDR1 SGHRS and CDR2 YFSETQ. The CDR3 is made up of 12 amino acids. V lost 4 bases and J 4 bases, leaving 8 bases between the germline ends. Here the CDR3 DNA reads TGCGCCAGCAGCCGGGACACAGAGACCCAGTACTTC. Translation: CASSRDTETQYF. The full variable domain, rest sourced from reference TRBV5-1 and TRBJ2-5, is KAGVTQTPRYLIKTRGQQVTLSCSPISGHRSVSWYQQTPGQGLQFLFEYFSETQRNKGNFPGRFSGRQFSNSRSEMNVSTLELGDSALYLCASSRDTETQYFGPGTRLLVL.

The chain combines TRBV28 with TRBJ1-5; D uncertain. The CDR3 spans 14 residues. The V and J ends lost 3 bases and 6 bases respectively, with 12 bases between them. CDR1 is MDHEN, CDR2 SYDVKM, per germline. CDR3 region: CASSLRFPAQPQHF. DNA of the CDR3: TGTGCCAGCAGTTTGAGGTTCCCCGCTCAGCCCCAGCATTTT.

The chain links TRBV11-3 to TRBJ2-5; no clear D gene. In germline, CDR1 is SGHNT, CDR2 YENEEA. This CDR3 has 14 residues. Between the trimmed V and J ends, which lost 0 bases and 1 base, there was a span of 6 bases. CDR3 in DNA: TGTGCCAGCAGCTTAGATGGCCTCCAAGAGACCCAGTACTTC. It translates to CASSLDGLQETQYF. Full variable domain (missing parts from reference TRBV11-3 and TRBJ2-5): EAGVVQSPRYKIIEKKQPVAFWCNPISGHNTLYWYLQNLGQGPELLIRYENEEAVDDSQLPKDRFSAERLKGVDSTLKIQPAELGDSAVYLCASSLDGLQETQYFGPGTRLLVL.

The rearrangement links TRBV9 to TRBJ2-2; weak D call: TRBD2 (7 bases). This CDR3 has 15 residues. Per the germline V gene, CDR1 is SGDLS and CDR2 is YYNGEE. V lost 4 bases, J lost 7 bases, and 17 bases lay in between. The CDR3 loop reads CASSLRGALIGELFF. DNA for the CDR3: TGTGCCAGCAGCCTCCGGGGGGCGCTAATCGGGGAGCTGTTTTTT.

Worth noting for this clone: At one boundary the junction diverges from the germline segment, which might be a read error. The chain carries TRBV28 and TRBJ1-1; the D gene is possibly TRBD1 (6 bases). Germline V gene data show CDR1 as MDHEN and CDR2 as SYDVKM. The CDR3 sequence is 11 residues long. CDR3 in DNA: TGTGCCAGCAGTTTCCAAGGACAGTTAATCTTT. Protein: CASSFQGQLIF.

CDR3 nucleotides: TGTGCCAGCAGACCAAGACAGGCCTACGAGCAGTACTTC. Translated, it gives CASRPRQAYEQYF. The chain links TRBV6-5 to TRBJ2-7, with D possibly matching TRBD1 (6 bases). The CDR3 has 13 amino acids. CDR1 MNHEY and CDR2 SVGAGI come from the germline V gene. The V end lost 6 bases, the J end lost 2 bases, and 11 bases lay between the germline ends.

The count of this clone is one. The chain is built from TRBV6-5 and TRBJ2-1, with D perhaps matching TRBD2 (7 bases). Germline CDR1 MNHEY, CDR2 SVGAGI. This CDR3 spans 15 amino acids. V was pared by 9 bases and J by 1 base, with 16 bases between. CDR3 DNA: TGTGCCAGTACACAGGGAGGGGGTTCCTACAATGAGCAGTTCTTC. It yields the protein CASTQGGGSYNEQFF.

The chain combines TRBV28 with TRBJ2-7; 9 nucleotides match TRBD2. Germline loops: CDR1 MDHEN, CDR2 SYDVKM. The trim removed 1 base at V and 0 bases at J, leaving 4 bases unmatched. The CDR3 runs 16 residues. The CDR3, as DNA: TGTGCCAGCAGTTTATACGGGCGGGGGGGCTCCTACGAGCAGTACTTC. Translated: CASSLYGRGGSYEQYF.

The CDR3: CASSLEQGSHHEQYV. In DNA form, the CDR3 reads TGCGCCAGCAGCTTAGAACAGGGGTCCCACCACGAGCAGTACGTC. This chain links TRBV5-1 with TRBJ2-7; 7 bases line up with TRBD1. This CDR3 contains 15 residues. With 2 bases clipped from V and 5 bases from J, the junction kept 10 bases outside the gene matches. Germline V gives CDR1 SGHRS, CDR2 YFSETQ.

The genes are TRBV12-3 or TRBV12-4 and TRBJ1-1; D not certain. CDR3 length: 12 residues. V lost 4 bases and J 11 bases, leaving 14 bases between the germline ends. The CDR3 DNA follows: TGTGCCAGCAGTTCGGGTCCGGGGATCGCTTTCTTT. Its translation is CASSSGPGIAFF.

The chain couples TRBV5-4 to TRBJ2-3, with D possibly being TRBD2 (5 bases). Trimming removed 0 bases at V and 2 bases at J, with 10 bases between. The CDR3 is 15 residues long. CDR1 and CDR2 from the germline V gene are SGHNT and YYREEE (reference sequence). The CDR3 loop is CASSLAKRPTDTQYF. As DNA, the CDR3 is TGTGCCAGCAGCTTGGCTAAGCGGCCCACAGATACGCAGTATTTT.

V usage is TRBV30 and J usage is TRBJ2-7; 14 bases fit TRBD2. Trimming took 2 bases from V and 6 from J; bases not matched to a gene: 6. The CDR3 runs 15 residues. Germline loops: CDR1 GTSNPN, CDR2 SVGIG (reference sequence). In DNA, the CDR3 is TGTGCCTGGAGTACCGGGACTAGCGGGAGTAGCGAGCAGTACGTC. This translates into CAWSTGTSGSSEQYV.

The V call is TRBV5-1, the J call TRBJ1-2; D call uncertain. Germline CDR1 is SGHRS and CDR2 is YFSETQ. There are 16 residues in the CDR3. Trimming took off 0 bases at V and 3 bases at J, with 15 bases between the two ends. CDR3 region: CASSLDPGPTDYGYTF. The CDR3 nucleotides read TGCGCCAGCAGCTTGGATCCAGGTCCCACCGACTATGGCTACACCTTC.

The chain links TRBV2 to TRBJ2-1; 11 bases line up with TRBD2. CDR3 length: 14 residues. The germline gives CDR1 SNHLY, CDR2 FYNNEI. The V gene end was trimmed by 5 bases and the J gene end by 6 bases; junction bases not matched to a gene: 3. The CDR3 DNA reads TGTGCCAGCAGTCCACTAGCGGGAGTCAATGAGCAGTTCTTC. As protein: CASSPLAGVNEQFF.

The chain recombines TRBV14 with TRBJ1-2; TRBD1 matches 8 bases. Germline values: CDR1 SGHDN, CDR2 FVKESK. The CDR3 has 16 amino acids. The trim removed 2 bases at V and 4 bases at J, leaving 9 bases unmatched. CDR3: CASSQIGGQGAYGYTF. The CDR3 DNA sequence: TGTGCCAGCAGCCAAATCGGAGGGCAGGGGGCCTATGGCTACACCTTC.

The CDR3 region is CASQPGGSYNEQFF. The CDR3 nucleotides read TGTGCCAGCCAACCGGGGGGATCCTACAATGAGCAGTTCTTC. This rearrangement joins TRBV28 to TRBJ2-1, with 7 bases that match TRBD2. Trimming cost V 8 bases and J 1 base; bases outside gene matches: 5. The CDR3 extends over 14 amino acids. Germline loops: CDR1 MDHEN, CDR2 SYDVKM.

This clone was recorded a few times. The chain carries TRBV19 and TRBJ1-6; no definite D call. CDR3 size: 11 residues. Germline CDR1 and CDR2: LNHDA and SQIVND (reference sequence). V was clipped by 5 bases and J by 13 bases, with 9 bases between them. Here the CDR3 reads CASSSGDPLHF. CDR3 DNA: TGTGCCAGTAGTTCGGGAGATCCCCTCCACTTT. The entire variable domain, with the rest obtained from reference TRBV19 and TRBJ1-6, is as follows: DGGITQSPKYLFRKEGQNVTLSCEQNLNHDAMYWYRQDPGQGLRLIYYSQIVNDFQKGDIAEGYSVSREKKESFPLTVTSAQKNPTAFYLCASSSGDPLHFGNGTRLTVT.

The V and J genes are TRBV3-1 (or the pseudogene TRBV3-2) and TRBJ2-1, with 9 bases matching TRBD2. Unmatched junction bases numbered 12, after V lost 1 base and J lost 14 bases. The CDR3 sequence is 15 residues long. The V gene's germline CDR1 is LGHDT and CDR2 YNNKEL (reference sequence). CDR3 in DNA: TGTGCCAGCAGCCAAGGGAGCGGTAGCGGGAGTCGGGAGTTCTTC. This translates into CASSQGSGSGSREFF.

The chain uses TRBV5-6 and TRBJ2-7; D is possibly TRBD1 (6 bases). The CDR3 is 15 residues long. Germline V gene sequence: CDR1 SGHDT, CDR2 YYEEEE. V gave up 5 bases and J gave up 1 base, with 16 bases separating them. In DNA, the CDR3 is TGTGCCAGCAGTCGCCGACAGGTGAGATCCTACGAGCAGTACGTC. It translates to CASSRRQVRSYEQYV.

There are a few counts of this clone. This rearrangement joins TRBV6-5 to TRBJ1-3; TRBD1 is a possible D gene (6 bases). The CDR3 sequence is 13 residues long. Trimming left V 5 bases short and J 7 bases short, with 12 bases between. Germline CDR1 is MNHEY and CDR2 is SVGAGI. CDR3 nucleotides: TGTGCCAGCAGTAACAGGGAGGGTAACACCATATATTTT. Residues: CASSNREGNTIYF.

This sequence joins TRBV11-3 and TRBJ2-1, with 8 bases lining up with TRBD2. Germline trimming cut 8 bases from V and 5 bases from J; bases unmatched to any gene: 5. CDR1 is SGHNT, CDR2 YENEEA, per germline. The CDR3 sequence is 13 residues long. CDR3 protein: CASSWGLDNEQFF. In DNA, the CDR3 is TGTGCCAGCTCCTGGGGACTAGACAATGAGCAGTTCTTC.

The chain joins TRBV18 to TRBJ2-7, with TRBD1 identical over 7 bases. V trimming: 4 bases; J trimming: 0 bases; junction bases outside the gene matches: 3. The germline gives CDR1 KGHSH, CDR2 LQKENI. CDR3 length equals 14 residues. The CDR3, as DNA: TGTGCCAGCTCACTTGGACAGGTCTCCTACGAGCAGTACTTC. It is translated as CASSLGQVSYEQYF.

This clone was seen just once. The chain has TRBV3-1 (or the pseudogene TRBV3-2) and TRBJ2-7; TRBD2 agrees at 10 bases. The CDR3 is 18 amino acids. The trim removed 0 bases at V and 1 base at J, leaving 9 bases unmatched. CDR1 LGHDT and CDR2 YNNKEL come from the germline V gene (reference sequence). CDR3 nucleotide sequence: TGTGCCAGCAGCCAAGACCCTAGCGGGAGAGTTTGGTCCTACGAGCAGTACTTC. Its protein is CASSQDPSGRVWSYEQYF.